This passage covers 2 T cell receptor beta chains from one sample sequenced in a study of T cell repertoires in cytomegalovirus infection. TCRdb itself ran the reads through MiXCR, one entry per CDR3 protein. The table has about 150,000 distinct CDR3 sequences, roughly a quarter seen once. The specimen sequenced was PBMCs. The receptors stem from a human donor in good health (CMV status not recorded). Some clones in this sample may be carry-over from other donors' samples.

This clonotype was counted a few times. CDR3: CASSSSGTRGLQQFF. As DNA, the CDR3 is TGTGCCAGCAGCTCCTCCGGGACTAGGGGCCTACAGCAGTTCTTC. The V gene is TRBV7-6, the J gene TRBJ2-1; 8 bases match TRBD2. This CDR3 contains 15 residues. The junction had 13 bases not matched to a gene; V was cut back by 4 bases and J by 11 bases. The germline V gene encodes CDR1 SGHVS and CDR2 FNYEAQ.

This chain joins TRBV18 and TRBJ1-1; 8 bases align to TRBD1. CDR3 length: 15 residues. CDR1 KGHSH and CDR2 LQKENI come from the germline V gene. Losses at the gene ends were 1 base for V and 5 bases for J; bases not matched to a gene: 6. This CDR3 is CASSPRGTGGTEAFF. As DNA, the CDR3 is TGTGCCAGCTCACCACGGGGGACAGGTGGGACTGAAGCTTTCTTT.